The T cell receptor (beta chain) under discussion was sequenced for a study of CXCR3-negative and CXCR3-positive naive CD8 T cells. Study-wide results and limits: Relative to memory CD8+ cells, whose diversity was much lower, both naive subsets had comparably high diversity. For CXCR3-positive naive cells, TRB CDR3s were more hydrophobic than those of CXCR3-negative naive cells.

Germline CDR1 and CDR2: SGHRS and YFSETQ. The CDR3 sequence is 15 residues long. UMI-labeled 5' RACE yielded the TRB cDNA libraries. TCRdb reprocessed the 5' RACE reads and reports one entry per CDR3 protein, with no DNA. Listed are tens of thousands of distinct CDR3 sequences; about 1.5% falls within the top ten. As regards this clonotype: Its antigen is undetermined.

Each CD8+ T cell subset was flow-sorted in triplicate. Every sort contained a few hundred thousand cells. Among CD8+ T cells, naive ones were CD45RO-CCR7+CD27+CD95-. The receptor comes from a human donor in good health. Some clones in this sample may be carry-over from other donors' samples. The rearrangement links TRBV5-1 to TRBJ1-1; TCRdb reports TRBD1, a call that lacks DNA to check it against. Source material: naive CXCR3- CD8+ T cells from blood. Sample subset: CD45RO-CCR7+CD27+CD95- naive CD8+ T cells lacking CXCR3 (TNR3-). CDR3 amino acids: CASSSPTGEGTEAFF. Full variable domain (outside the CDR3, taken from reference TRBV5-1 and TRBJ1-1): KAGVTQTPRYLIKTRGQQVTLSCSPISGHRSVSWYQQTPGQGLQFLFEYFSETQRNKGNFPGRFSGRQFSNSRSEMNVSTLELGDSALYLCASSSPTGEGTEAFFGQGTRLTVV.